The TCR beta chain described here comes from a study of cytomegalovirus exposure and HLA in healthy donors. Whole-study context: Genetic ancestry analysis placed more than 80% of the 410 or so donors that were genotyped in the Caucasian-associated cluster. Overall study results and limits: The study flagged about 150 TCR beta chains as cytomegalovirus-associated.

This clone was recorded a few times. Its antigen is as yet unknown. The CDR3 is made up of 15 amino acids. Trimming cost V 4 bases and J 5 bases; bases outside gene matches: 7. Germline V gene sequence: CDR1 SGHRS, CDR2 YFSETQ. Primers included in the PCR were 60 Vbeta and 13 Jbeta primers. The table came from immunoSEQ multiplex PCR; TCRdb's copy has only in-frame clones and leaves some out. The data show fewer than 150,000 clones, approximately 60% seen once. This sequence was found in a human donor in good health. The rearrangement links TRBV5-1 to TRBJ2-5, with 11 bases that match TRBD1. Source material: PBMCs. The CDR3: CASSQGQGGGETQYF. The CDR3 DNA reads as TGCGCCAGCAGCCAGGGACAGGGGGGAGGTGAGACCCAGTACTTC.